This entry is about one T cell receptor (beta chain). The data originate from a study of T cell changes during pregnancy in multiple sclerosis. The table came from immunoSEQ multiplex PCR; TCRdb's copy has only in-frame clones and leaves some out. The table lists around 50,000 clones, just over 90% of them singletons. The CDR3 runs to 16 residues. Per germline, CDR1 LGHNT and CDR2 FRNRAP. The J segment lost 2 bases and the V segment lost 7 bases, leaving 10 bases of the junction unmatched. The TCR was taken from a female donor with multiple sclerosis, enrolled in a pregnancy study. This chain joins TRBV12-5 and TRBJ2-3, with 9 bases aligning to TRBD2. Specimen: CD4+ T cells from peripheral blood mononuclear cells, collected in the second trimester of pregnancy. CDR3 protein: CASARLSGGLTDTQYF. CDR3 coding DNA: TGTGCTAGTGCCCGACTTAGCGGGGGACTCACAGATACGCAGTATTTT.